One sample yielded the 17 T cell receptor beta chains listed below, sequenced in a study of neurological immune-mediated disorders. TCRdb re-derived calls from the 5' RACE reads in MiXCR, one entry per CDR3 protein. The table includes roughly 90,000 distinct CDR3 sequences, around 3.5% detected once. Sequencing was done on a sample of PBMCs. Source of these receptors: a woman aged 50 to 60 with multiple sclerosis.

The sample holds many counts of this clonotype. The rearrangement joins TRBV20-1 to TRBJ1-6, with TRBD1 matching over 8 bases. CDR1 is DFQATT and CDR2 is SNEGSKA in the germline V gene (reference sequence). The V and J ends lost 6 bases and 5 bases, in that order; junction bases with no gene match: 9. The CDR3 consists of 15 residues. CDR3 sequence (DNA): TGCAGTGCGAGCCGGGACAGGAGAAATAATTCACCCCTCCACTTT. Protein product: CSASRDRRNNSPLHF.

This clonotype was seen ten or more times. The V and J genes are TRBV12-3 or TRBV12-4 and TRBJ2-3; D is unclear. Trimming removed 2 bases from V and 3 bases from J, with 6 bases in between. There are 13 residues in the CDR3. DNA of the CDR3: TGTGCCAGCAGTTTATTCGGGACAGATACGCAGTATTTT. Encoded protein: CASSLFGTDTQYF.

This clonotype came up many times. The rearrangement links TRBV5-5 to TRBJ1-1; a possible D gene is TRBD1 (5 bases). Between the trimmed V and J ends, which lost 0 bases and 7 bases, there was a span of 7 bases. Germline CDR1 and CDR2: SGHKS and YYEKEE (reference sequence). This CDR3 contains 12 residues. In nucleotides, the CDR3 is TGTGCCAGCAGCTTGGTGAGGGGTGAAGCTTTCTTT. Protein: CASSLVRGEAFF.

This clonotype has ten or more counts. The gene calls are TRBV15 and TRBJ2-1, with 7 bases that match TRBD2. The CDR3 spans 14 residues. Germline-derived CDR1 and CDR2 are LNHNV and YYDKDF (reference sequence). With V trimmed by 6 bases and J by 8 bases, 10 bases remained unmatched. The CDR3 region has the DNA TGTGCCACCAGTGAGGGCGGGGGAGACTATGAGCAGTTCTTC. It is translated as CATSEGGGDYEQFF.

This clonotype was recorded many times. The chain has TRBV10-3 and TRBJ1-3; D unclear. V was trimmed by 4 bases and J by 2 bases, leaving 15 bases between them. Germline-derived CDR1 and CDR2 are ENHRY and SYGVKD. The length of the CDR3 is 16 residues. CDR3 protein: CAISGGERSAGNTIYF. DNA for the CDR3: TGTGCCATCAGTGGAGGCGAGAGGAGCGCTGGAAACACCATATATTTT.

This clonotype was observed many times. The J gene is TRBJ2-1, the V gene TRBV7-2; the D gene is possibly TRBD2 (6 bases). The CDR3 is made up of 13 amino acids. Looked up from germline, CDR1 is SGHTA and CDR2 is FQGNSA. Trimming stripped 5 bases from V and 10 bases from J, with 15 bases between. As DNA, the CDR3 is TGTGCCAGCAGCAAACCGACTAGGGACGAGCAGTTCTTC. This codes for CASSKPTRDEQFF.

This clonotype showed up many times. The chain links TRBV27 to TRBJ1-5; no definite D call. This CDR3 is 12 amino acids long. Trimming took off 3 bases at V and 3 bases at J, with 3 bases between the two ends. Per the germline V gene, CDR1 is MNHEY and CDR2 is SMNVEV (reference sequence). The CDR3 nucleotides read TGTGCCAGCAGTTTCCACAATCAGCCCCAGCATTTT. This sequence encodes CASSFHNQPQHF.

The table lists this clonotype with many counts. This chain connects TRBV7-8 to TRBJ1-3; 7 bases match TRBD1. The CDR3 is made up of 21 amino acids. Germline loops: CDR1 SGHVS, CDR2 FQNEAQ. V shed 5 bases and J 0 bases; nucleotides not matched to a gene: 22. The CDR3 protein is CASSRNGLAGQAFYSGNTIYF. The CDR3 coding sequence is TGTGCCAGCAGCAGGAACGGATTAGCCGGACAGGCATTCTACTCTGGAAACACCATATATTTT.

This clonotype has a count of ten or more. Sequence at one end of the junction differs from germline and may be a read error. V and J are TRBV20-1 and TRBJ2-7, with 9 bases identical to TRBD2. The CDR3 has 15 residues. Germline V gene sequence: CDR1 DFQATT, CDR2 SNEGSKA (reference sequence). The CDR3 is CSARDLAGGTYEQYF. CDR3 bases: TGCAGTGCTAGAGATCTTGCGGGGGGGACCTATGAGCAGTACTTC.

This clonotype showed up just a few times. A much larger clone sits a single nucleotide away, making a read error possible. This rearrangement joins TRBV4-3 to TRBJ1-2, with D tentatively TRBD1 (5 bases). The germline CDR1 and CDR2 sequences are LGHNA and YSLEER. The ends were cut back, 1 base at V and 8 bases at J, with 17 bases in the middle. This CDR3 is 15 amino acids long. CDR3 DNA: TGCGCCAGCAGCCAAGCAGGGAAGCGAGGGCGAGGCTACACCTTC. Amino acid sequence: CASSQAGKRGRGYTF.

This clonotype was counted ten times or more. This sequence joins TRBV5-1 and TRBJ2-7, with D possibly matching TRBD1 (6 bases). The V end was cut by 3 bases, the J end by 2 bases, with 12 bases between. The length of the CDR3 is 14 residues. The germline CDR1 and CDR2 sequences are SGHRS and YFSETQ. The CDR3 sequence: CASSYDRDTYEQYF. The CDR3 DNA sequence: TGCGCCAGCAGCTACGACCGGGACACCTACGAGCAGTACTTC.

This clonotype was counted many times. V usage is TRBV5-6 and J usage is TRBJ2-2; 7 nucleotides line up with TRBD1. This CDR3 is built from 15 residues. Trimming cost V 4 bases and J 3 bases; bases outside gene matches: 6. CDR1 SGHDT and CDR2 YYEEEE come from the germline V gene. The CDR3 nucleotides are TGTGCCAGCAGCGCTACGACAGGGTACACCGGGGAGCTGTTTTTT. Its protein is CASSATTGYTGELFF.

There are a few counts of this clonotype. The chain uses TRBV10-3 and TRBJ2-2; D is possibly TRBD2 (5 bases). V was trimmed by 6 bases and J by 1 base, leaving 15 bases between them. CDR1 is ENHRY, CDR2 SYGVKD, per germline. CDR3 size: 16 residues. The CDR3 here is CAIRRQPGRNTGELFF. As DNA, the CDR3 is TGTGCCATCAGACGACAACCTGGGAGGAACACCGGGGAGCTGTTTTTT.

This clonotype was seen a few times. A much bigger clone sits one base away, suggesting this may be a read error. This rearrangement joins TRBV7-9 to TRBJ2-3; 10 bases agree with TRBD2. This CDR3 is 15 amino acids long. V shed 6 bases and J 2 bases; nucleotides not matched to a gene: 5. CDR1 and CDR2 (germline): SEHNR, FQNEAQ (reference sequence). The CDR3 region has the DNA TGTGCCAGCAGATCTACTAGCGGGAACACAGATACGCAGTATTTT. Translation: CASRSTSGNTDTQYF.

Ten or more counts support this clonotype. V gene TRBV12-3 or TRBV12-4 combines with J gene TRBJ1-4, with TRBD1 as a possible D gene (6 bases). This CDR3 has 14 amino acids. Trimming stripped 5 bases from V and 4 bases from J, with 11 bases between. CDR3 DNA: TGTGCCAGCAGTCAGGGGTTAGGTAATGAAAAACTGTTTTTT. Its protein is CASSQGLGNEKLFF.

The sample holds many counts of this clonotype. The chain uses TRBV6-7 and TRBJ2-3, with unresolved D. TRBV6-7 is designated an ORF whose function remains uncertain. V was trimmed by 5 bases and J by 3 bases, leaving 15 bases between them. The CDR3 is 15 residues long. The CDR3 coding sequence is TGTGCCAGCAGTCCGCGCCGGGTGGCGACAGATACGCAGTATTTT. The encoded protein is CASSPRRVATDTQYF.

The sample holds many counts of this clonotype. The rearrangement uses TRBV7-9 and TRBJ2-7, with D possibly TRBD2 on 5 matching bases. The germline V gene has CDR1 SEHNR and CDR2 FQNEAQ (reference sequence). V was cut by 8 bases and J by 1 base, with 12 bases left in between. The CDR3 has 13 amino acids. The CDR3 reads CASVPGVSYEQYF. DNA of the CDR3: TGTGCCAGCGTACCCGGGGTTTCCTACGAGCAGTACTTC.